This T cell receptor (beta chain) is drawn from a study of STAT3 mutations in large granular lymphocyte leukemia. This CDR3 has 16 amino acids. Trimming stripped 5 bases from V and 0 bases from J, with 14 bases between. CDR1 and CDR2 from the germline V gene are MDHEN and SYDVKM. In regard to this clone: Its specificity is not known.

Study outcomes and limitations: In several patients, dominant TCR clone burden exceeded STAT3 mutant burden, suggesting STAT3 mutation arose secondarily. In some patients, a small highly pathogenic clone possibly went undetected. Every T-LGLL patient had at least one immunodominant TCRbeta clonotype.

TCRbeta libraries averaged around 41,000 productive templates per sample. Profiled with immunoSEQ multiplex PCR; TCRdb holds only in-frame clones, not every one. The sample lists approximately 9,800 clones; 70% to 90% were seen once. The clonotype comes from a man aged 55 to 70 with T-cell large granular lymphocyte leukemia. Some clones in this sample may be carry-over from other donors' samples. Sequences were obtained from peripheral blood mononuclear cells. This chain links TRBV28 with TRBJ1-5; D may be TRBD1 (5 bases). The chain's CDR3 is CASSNPRGYSNQPQHF. Here the CDR3 DNA reads TGTGCCAGCAGTAACCCCCGGGGGTATAGCAATCAGCCCCAGCATTTT.